This T cell receptor beta chain was profiled in a study of shared clonotypes between healthy human individuals. Investigators divided CD4+ cells into CD45RA+ naive and CD45RA-negative memory subsets. Study-wide points: When naive CD4 clonotypes were compared across several donors, 5% to 5.5% were shared.

Notes on this clone: Its antigen is not identified.

An even split of each subset's genomic DNA across several immunoSEQ plates was performed. Study processing details: Because ImmunoSEQ provided only junction sequences with no quality scores, the filtering differed. Clones were read by immunoSEQ multiplex PCR, and TCRdb kept only the in-frame ones, dropping some. V, J and clone size reflect that table, while D and trimming were determined from the DNA. Of a few million clones listed, about 92% are singletons. Trimming shortened V by 5 bases and J by 1 base, and 11 bases separated the two germline ends. CDR1 and CDR2 from the germline V gene are SGHVS and FQNEAQ. This CDR3 spans 15 amino acids.

The sequence came from a man between 18 and 29 years old in good health. Some clones in this sample may be carry-over from other donors' samples. Specimen: naive CD4+ T cells from PBMCs. Subset in this sample: CD45RA+ positively selected. The chain carries TRBV7-8 and TRBJ2-2, with D perhaps matching TRBD2 (6 bases). The CDR3 DNA reads as TGTGCCAGCAGCCCCCGGACTATGAACACCGGGGAGCTGTTTTTT. It translates to CASSPRTMNTGELFF.